The 21 T cell receptor beta chains reported below all come from one sample, sequenced in a study of early stage breast cancer tumors. Some clones are missing from TCRdb's copy, which holds only in-frame ones; the method was immunoSEQ multiplex PCR. The table has 50,000 or so clones, approximately 80% seen once. The sequenced material came from blood. The receptors originated from a person between 50 and 60 years old with breast cancer.

This chain links TRBV19 with TRBJ1-4; tentatively, D is TRBD1 (6 bases). Germline V gives CDR1 LNHDA, CDR2 SQIVND (reference sequence). This CDR3 contains 14 residues. Trimming shortened V by 7 bases and J by 4 bases, and 13 bases separated the two germline ends. The CDR3 is CASKMDSRNEKLFF. The CDR3 region has the DNA TGTGCCAGTAAGATGGACAGCCGTAATGAAAAACTGTTTTTT.

This clone was observed a single time. The rearrangement joins TRBV9 to TRBJ1-1, with 10 positions matching TRBD1. J gave up 5 bases and V 0 bases, and 4 bases lay outside the gene matches. This CDR3 has 15 amino acids. Per the germline V gene, CDR1 is SGDLS and CDR2 is YYNGEE. CDR3 nucleotide sequence: TGTGCCAGCAGCGTAGGGGGACAGGGGAGGACTGAAGCTTTCTTT. As protein: CASSVGGQGRTEAFF.

This clone was picked up one time. This rearrangement joins TRBV9 to TRBJ2-1; D ambiguous. V was cut by 1 base and J by 6 bases, with 2 bases left in between. The germline gives CDR1 SGDLS, CDR2 YYNGEE. This CDR3 has 11 amino acids. Here the CDR3 DNA reads TGTGCCAGCAGCGTAAGCAATGAGCAGTTCTTC. Protein sequence: CASSVSNEQFF.

The V call is TRBV7-2, the J call TRBJ2-5; D not resolved. Trimming removed 3 bases at V and 4 bases at J, with 18 bases between. Per germline, CDR1 SGHTA and CDR2 FQGNSA. The length of the CDR3 is 16 residues. CDR3 region: CASSFGSGLVRETQYF. The CDR3 bases are TGTGCCAGCAGCTTCGGATCGGGCTTGGTTCGAGAGACCCAGTACTTC.

A remark on this clone: An end of the junction does not agree with germline; a read error may underlie this. This chain connects TRBV19 to TRBJ2-3; D possibly corresponds to TRBD2 (5 bases). Germline V CDR1 and CDR2: LNHDA, SQIVND (reference sequence). This CDR3 contains 12 residues. CDR3 residues: CASSMRAETQYF. CDR3 in DNA: TGTGCCAGTAGTATGAGGGCAGAGACGCAGTATTTT.

This sequence joins TRBV19 and TRBJ1-3; D unresolved. From germline, CDR1 is LNHDA and CDR2 SQIVND (reference sequence). The CDR3 contains 16 residues. Between the trimmed V and J ends, which lost 11 bases and 0 bases, there was a span of 20 bases. The CDR3 here is CAAGAAGVASGNTIYF. DNA of the CDR3: TGTGCCGCAGGAGCTGCCGGGGTGGCCTCTGGAAACACCATATATTTT.

This clone has only one observation. V usage is TRBV18 and J usage is TRBJ1-4; tentative D call: TRBD1 (6 bases). The ends were cut back, 5 bases at V and 6 bases at J, with 25 bases in the middle. Germline V gene data show CDR1 as KGHSH and CDR2 as LQKENI. The CDR3 totals 18 residues. DNA for the CDR3: TGTGCCAGCTCAGCGGACCCCTCACGCGGGGGGCGTGATGAAAAACTGTTTTTT. Encoded protein: CASSADPSRGGRDEKLFF. The full variable domain, rest sourced from reference TRBV18 and TRBJ1-4, is NAGVMQNPRHLVRRRGQEARLRCSPMKGHSHVYWYRQLPEEGLKFMVYLQKENIIDESGMPKERFSAEFPKEGPSILRIQQVVRGDSAAYFCASSADPSRGGRDEKLFFGSGTQLSVL.

The V gene is TRBV18, the J gene TRBJ1-1; unclear D gene. Germline CDR1 KGHSH, CDR2 LQKENI. The V end lost 0 bases, the J end lost 1 base, and 9 bases lay between the germline ends. CDR3 length equals 15 residues. CDR3 loop: CASSPPLLGNTEAFF. The CDR3 bases are TGTGCCAGCTCACCACCGTTACTTGGGAACACTGAAGCTTTCTTT.

Only a few counts were recorded for this clone. The chain carries TRBV7-9 and TRBJ1-1; perhaps TRBD1 as D (5 bases). The CDR3 sequence is 16 residues long. V was shortened by 5 bases and J by 5 bases, with 21 bases between the two germline ends. The germline V gene has CDR1 SEHNR and CDR2 FQNEAQ (reference sequence). In DNA, the CDR3 is TGTGCCAGCAGCGGCTCCCGATCGCGGCGGGGGACTGAAGCTTTCTTT. Its protein is CASSGSRSRRGTEAFF.

The chain is built from TRBV5-4 and TRBJ2-2; TRBD1 might be the D (7 bases). In germline, CDR1 is SGHNT, CDR2 YYREEE (reference sequence). The CDR3 runs to 15 residues. V was pared by 2 bases and J by 5 bases, with 13 bases between. This CDR3 reads CASSLGGGFTGELFF. In DNA form, the CDR3 reads TGTGCCAGCAGCTTAGGAGGGGGCTTTACCGGGGAGCTGTTTTTT.

This rearrangement joins TRBV30 to TRBJ2-5, with D perhaps matching TRBD1 or TRBD2 (5 bases each). Trimming pared 1 base from V and 7 bases from J, leaving 13 bases between. The CDR3 is 13 amino acids. In germline, CDR1 is GTSNPN, CDR2 SVGIG (reference sequence). CDR3 residues: CAWSARDGGTQYF. The DNA of the CDR3 is TGTGCCTGGAGTGCCAGGGATGGGGGGACCCAGTACTTC. Supplemented by reference TRBV30 and TRBJ2-5, the full variable domain reads SQTIHQWPATLVQPVGSPLSLECTVEGTSNPNLYWYRQAAGRGLQLLFYSVGIGQISSEVPQNLSASRPQDRQFILSSKKLLLSDSGFYLCAWSARDGGTQYFGPGTRLLVL.

The chain couples TRBV28 to TRBJ2-7; D perhaps matches TRBD2 (7 bases). V lost 7 bases, J lost 3 bases, and 16 bases lay in between. The CDR3 consists of 14 residues. CDR1 is MDHEN, CDR2 SYDVKM, per germline. The CDR3 region is CASTLGGALYEQYF. In DNA form, the CDR3 reads TGTGCCAGCACGCTAGGGGGGGCTCTCTACGAGCAGTACTTC.

This clone was observed a few times. The chain joins TRBV7-2 to TRBJ2-7, with 12 bases matching TRBD2. In germline, CDR1 is SGHTA, CDR2 FQGNSA. This CDR3 is built from 16 residues. Trimming at V came to 2 bases and at J to 3 bases, leaving 5 bases not matched to a gene. Here the CDR3 DNA reads TGTGCCAGCAGCTTACTAGCGGGGGGGCTTTTCTACGAGCAGTACTTC. It specifies CASSLLAGGLFYEQYF.

J is TRBJ1-1 and V is TRBV27; 7 nucleotides match TRBD1. The germline V gene has CDR1 MNHEY and CDR2 SMNVEV (reference sequence). This CDR3 comprises 18 residues. V lost 5 bases, J lost 0 bases, and 15 bases stayed unmatched. For the CDR3, the DNA is TGTGCCAGCAGTCCCGACAGACAGGGTCTCCTTATGAACACTGAAGCTTTCTTT. It translates to CASSPDRQGLLMNTEAFF.

In DNA, the CDR3 is TGTGCCAGCAGTGTAGGAGCGGGAGGGCCCGCCGGCCAAGAGACCCAGTACTTC. Its protein is CASSVGAGGPAGQETQYF. The genes are TRBV6-1 and TRBJ2-5; 10 bases are a match to TRBD2. This CDR3 is built from 18 residues. CDR1 and CDR2 (germline): MNHNS, SASEGT. Trimming cost V 4 bases and J 1 base; bases outside gene matches: 12.

This chain connects TRBV19 to TRBJ2-4; perhaps D is TRBD1 or TRBD2 (5 bases each). The germline CDR1 and CDR2 sequences are LNHDA and SQIVND (reference sequence). V was pared by 5 bases and J by 8 bases, with 16 bases between. This CDR3 comprises 14 residues. CDR3 nucleotide sequence: TGTGCCAGTAGTGAGGCGGCAAGAGGGGACATTCAGTACTTC. It codes for CASSEAARGDIQYF. The entire variable domain, with the rest obtained from reference TRBV19 and TRBJ2-4, is as follows: DGGITQSPKYLFRKEGQNVTLSCEQNLNHDAMYWYRQDPGQGLRLIYYSQIVNDFQKGDIAEGYSVSREKKESFPLTVTSAQKNPTAFYLCASSEAARGDIQYFGAGTRLSVL.

The chain joins TRBV19 to TRBJ1-5; D is unclear. Germline V gene data show CDR1 as LNHDA and CDR2 as SQIVND (reference sequence). The CDR3 length is 16 residues. V lost 3 bases and J lost 3, with 15 bases in between. The CDR3 reads CASSMSSRGPNQPQHF. CDR3 nucleotides: TGTGCCAGTAGTATGTCCAGTCGAGGCCCCAATCAGCCCCAGCATTTT.

The chain has TRBV4-3 and TRBJ1-1, with D possibly matching TRBD1 (6 bases). The length of the CDR3 is 13 residues. Germline CDR1 LGHNA, CDR2 YSLEER. V shed 5 bases and J shed 3 bases, with 10 bases lying between them. DNA for the CDR3: TGCGCCAGCAGCAGGGCAGGGGACACTGAAGCTTTCTTT. This sequence encodes CASSRAGDTEAFF.

This chain connects TRBV25-1 to TRBJ2-2; TRBD2 might be the D (6 bases). V dropped 10 bases and J dropped 3 bases, with 15 bases sitting between them. Germline values: CDR1 MGHDK, CDR2 SYGVNS. The CDR3 has 14 amino acids. The chain's CDR3 is CATSPGLYTGELFF. The CDR3 DNA reads TGTGCCACCTCCCCGGGACTTTACACCGGGGAGCTGTTTTTT.

The genes are TRBV5-6 and TRBJ2-2, with D possibly TRBD1 on 5 matching bases. CDR3 length: 15 residues. Per germline, CDR1 SGHDT and CDR2 YYEEEE. Trimming stripped 0 bases from V and 1 base from J, with 7 bases between. Here the CDR3 reads CASSLDRKNTGELFF. The CDR3 region has the DNA TGTGCCAGCAGCTTGGACAGGAAGAACACCGGGGAGCTGTTTTTT.

This sequence joins TRBV19 and TRBJ2-1, with a weak D call TRBD2 (6 bases). V shed 1 base and J shed 0 bases, with 19 bases lying between them. CDR1 is LNHDA and CDR2 is SQIVND in the germline V gene (reference sequence). This CDR3 has 19 amino acids. The CDR3 reads CASSIGPIGSQSSYNEQFF. Written as DNA, the CDR3 is TGTGCCAGTAGTATAGGGCCCATCGGGAGCCAAAGCTCCTACAATGAGCAGTTCTTC.